This T cell receptor (beta chain) was profiled in a study of vaccination and CD4 T cells after COVID-19. CD4+ T cells that had been cultured provided DNA sequenced with the Oncomine TCR Beta short-read assay. Each CDR3 protein gets one entry after TCRdb re-called the PCR reads with MiXCR. The data contain fewer than 20,000 distinct CDR3 sequences, around half of them singletons. The CDR3 extends over 13 amino acids. Germline CDR1 reads SNHLY; CDR2 reads FYNNEI. With V trimmed by 7 bases and J by 5 bases, 6 bases remained unmatched. Concerning this clonotype: No antigen is known for it.

Regarding treatment: roughly 11-day PBMC culture with coronavirus spike peptide pools or control peptides (ViraFEST assay). The chain carries TRBV2 and TRBJ2-7; 9 bases map to TRBD1. The clonotype comes from a human donor who had recovered from COVID-19. Here the sequenced sample was CD4+ T cells from blood, cultured in vitro, taken before SARS-CoV-2 vaccination. The CDR3 protein is CASTGTGMNEQYF. DNA for the CDR3: TGTGCCAGCACCGGGACAGGGATGAACGAGCAGTACTTC.